This TCR beta chain was retrieved from a study of CXCR3-negative and CXCR3-positive naive CD8 T cells. Overall study results and limits: CXCR3-positive naive cells carried more hydrophobic TRB CDR3s than CXCR3-negative ones.

Triplicate sorting captured around 300,000 cells each from every CD8+ T cell subset. With regard to this clonotype: Its cognate antigen is unknown.

This CDR3 is 13 amino acids long. Germline assignment: CDR1 SQVTM and CDR2 ANQGSEA. Researchers prepared the TRB cDNA libraries using 5' RACE with UMI labels. TCRdb reprocessed the 5' RACE reads and stores each CDR3 protein as one record, lacking DNA. The table for this sample gives about 150,000 distinct CDR3 sequences. This sequence originates from a human donor in good health. Some clones in this sample may be carry-over from other donors' samples. V is TRBV29-1 and J is TRBJ2-1; TCRdb selects TRBD1, and the lack of DNA leaves this call unchecked. Sequences were obtained from naive CXCR3+ CD8+ T cells from blood. Subset of the sample: CD45RO-CCR7+CD27+CD95- naive CD8+ T cells expressing CXCR3 (TNR3+). CDR3 sequence reads: CSVIPGQDHEQFF.